The T cell receptor beta chain under discussion was sequenced for a study of vaccination and CD4 T cells after COVID-19 (dated by TCRdb to between 2021 and 2022). Regarding the study in general: Convalescent patients had a positive SARS-CoV-2 result on nasal swab PCR, and of these patients, under ten had mild disease and one had severe disease. Culture stimuli were overlapping spike peptide pools from SARS-CoV-2 and from the common cold coronaviruses HCoV-NL63, HCoV-OC43 and HCoV-229E. As controls, cultures received a CEFX viral epitope pool (the positive control), an HIV-1 Nef peptide pool (the negative control), or no peptide at all. In the convalescent cohort there were six males and four females, among whom were two Hispanic individuals, seven Caucasians, two Asians and one multiracial person. In 9 to 11 COVID-19 convalescent patients and 4 infection-naive healthy vaccine recipients, researchers compared the spike-specific CD4+ TCR repertoire from before mRNA vaccination with the repertoire from after. Two doses of either the Pfizer-BioNTech BNT162b2 vaccine (n=8) or the Moderna mRNA-1273 vaccine (n=2) were administered to participants. Post-COVID blood samples from convalescent patients were collected a median of about 100 days after diagnosis, with a range of 35 to 161 days. Post-vaccine blood samples were taken a median of around 68 days after the second vaccine dose, with a range of roughly 14 to 250 days.

The junction shows trimming of 6 bases on V and 0 bases on J, and the gene matches do not reach 13 bases of it. Counted from cysteine to phenylalanine, this CDR3 has 18 amino acids. The read is trimmed to its CDR3 DNA, 54 bases read in frame from base 1. From the germline V gene, CDR1 is MNHNS and CDR2 is SASEGT. What the treatment or condition label conveys for this sample: roughly ten-day PBMC culture with coronavirus spike peptide pools or control peptides (ViraFEST assay). The ViraFEST assay was used in the study, in which antigen-specific T cells were expanded with peptide pools and expanded clonotypes were subsequently identified by TCR sequencing. The convalescent patients' positive SARS-CoV-2 PCR tests fell between March and December 2020, which was before the Alpha, Beta and Delta variants emerged in the United States. About 2 million PBMCs per well were cultured in IMDM with roughly 5.5% human AB serum and roughly 9.3 IU/ml IL-2, plus 10 ug/ml peptide pools. On days 3 and 7, half of the culture medium was replaced with fresh IL-2-containing medium. Once the cells had been in culture for about 10 days, the EasySep CD4+ T cell isolation kit was used to isolate CD4+ T cells by negative selection. PBMCs were separated from whole blood using Ficoll-Paque Plus gradient centrifugation and then either used fresh or cryopreserved at -140C. Culture conditions were generally each tested in triplicate wells.

The paper's findings and limits, for the study overall: Among convalescent patients, a median around 86% of the SARS-CoV-2-reactive clones seen after vaccination appeared only after vaccination, which suggests priming specific to the vaccine. Of the vaccine-specific clones in convalescent patients, 304 of 307, or nearly all, reacted only to SARS-CoV-2 spike and did not cross-react with common cold coronaviruses. Although the median number of SARS-CoV-2-reactive clonotypes went up from approximately 20 after infection to about 38 after vaccination, the increase was not significant. The study included relatively few convalescent patients and did not analyze early timepoints after natural infection.

Remarks on this clonotype: Its antigen remains undetermined. Base qualities are missing; no much larger clone stands one base away.

The library was built by means of PCR. DNA from cultured CD4+ T cells was subjected to TCR sequencing with the Oncomine TCR Beta short-read assay at the Johns Hopkins FTIC core. The QIAamp micro DNA kit was used to extract genomic DNA from the cultured CD4+ T cells. Oncomine TCR Beta libraries made from cultured CD4+ T cells were pooled using unique dual indexes and sequenced on an Illumina iSeq 100. The study's own analysis went as follows. Non-productive sequences were filtered out, and CDR3s that did not start with C, did not end with F or W, or were shorter than 7 amino acids were discarded. The MANAFEST web application was used to identify antigen-specific clonotypes by comparing peptide-stimulated wells against reference wells and other culture wells. To be called positive, a clone needed an FDR below 0.05, an odds ratio above 5, and a productive frequency above 0.1% in at least two of three replicate wells. Cross-reactive clonotypes were defined as significantly expanded in both SARS-CoV-2 spike wells and at least one common cold coronavirus spike condition. Similarity between CDR3 sequences was evaluated in R version 3.6.1 using Levenshtein distances (stringdist) and unrooted phylogenetic trees (ape). TCRdb passed the public sequencing reads through fastp at Q25 and MiXCR, retaining productive beta sequences. Identical CDR3 protein sequences are pooled into one entry, listed with their most common genes and DNA. These V and J calls are TCRdb output, not the study's own analysis. Here the sample has 10,000 or so distinct CDR3 sequences; roughly half occur a single time. 8.5% to 9% of the sample comes from the top ten.

The receptor was derived from a human donor who had recovered from COVID-19. The V and J segments used are TRBV6-1 and TRBJ1-2, with 10 bases matching TRBD1. The material sequenced was CD4+ T cells from blood, cultured in vitro. The bases read TGTGCCAGCAGCGACCCCGGACAGGGGGGTCTTTCTAACTATGGCTACACCTTC. Translated, it gives CASSDPGQGGLSNYGYTF.